This T cell receptor (beta chain) was sequenced in a study of cytomegalovirus exposure and HLA in healthy donors. Whole-study findings and limits: A few V segments could not be told apart, such as TRBV6-2 and TRBV6-3, and were left out. Follow-up analysis found HLA locus-dependent TCR association rates, highest for DRB1 and lowest for HLA-C. Analysis was performed later, and it showed HLA-associated TCR beta chains to be more clonally expanded than equally common others.

V was trimmed by 5 bases and J by 4 bases, leaving 20 bases between them. Per the germline V gene, CDR1 is MNHNY and CDR2 is SVGAGI (reference sequence). This CDR3 spans 16 amino acids. PCR used 60 Vbeta primers and 13 Jbeta primers. The repertoire was sequenced with immunoSEQ multiplex PCR; TCRdb's copy has only in-frame clones and lacks some. The sample yields approximately 120,000 clones, about 79% seen once. A remark on this clone: Its cognate antigen is unknown.

Sequencing was done on a sample of PBMCs. This clonotype originated in a man in his forties or fifties in good health and CMV-seronegative. The chain uses TRBV6-6 and TRBJ1-1; D unclear. The CDR3: CASSNTGSSTSTEAFF. The DNA for the CDR3 is TGTGCCAGCAGTAACACGGGAAGTTCAACCAGCACTGAAGCTTTCTTT.